This TCR beta chain came from a study of blood T cell repertoires in COVID-19. Study as a whole: The United States, Italy and Spain provided the acute and convalescent COVID-19 samples. Nucleic acid was either cDNA or gDNA, and it came from T cells, B-cell-depleted T cells, or PBMCs.

Original analysis: From reference gene primer amplification, estimates of nucleated cell counts were derived. Here immunoSEQ multiplex PCR was the method, and the copy in TCRdb shows in-frame clones only, minus some. V, J and clone size derive from that table, while D and trimming were established from the DNA sequence. The repertoire holds 200,000 to 250,000 clones, with around 80% as singletons. Germline V CDR1 and CDR2: ENHRY, SYGVKD. The CDR3 runs 13 residues. V was pared by 3 bases and J by 3 bases, with 9 bases between. The chain joins TRBV10-3 to TRBJ2-7, with D unresolved. The TCR was taken from a human donor in a cohort sampled during active COVID-19. The sample comprised peripheral blood. The CDR3 loop is CAISDRTNYEQYF. The CDR3 region has the DNA TGTGCCATCAGTGACAGAACGAACTACGAGCAGTACTTC.